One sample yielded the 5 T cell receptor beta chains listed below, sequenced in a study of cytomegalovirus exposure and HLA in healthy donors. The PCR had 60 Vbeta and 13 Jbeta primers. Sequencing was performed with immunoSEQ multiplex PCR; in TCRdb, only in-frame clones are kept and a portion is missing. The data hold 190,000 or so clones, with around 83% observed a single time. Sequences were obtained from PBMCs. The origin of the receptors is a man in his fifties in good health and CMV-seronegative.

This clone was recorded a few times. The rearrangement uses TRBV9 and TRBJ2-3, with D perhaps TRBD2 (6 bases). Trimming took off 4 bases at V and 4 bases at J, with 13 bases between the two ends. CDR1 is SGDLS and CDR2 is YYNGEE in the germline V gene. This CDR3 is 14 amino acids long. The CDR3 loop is CASSPRGKADTQYF. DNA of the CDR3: TGTGCCAGCAGCCCACGGGGGAAGGCAGATACGCAGTATTTT.

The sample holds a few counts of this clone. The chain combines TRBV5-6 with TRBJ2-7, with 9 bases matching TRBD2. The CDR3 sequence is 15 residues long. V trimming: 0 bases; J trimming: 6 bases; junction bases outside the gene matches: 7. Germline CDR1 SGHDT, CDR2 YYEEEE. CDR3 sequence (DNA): TGTGCCAGCAGCTTGGTGGTTAGCGGGAGAAGCGAGCAGTACTTC. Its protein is CASSLVVSGRSEQYF. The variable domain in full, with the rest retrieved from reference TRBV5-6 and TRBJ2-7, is DAGVTQSPTHLIKTRGQQVTLRCSPKSGHDTVSWYQQALGQGPQFIFQYYEEEERQRGNFPDRFSGHQFPNYSSELNVNALLLGDSALYLCASSLVVSGRSEQYFGPGTRLTVT.

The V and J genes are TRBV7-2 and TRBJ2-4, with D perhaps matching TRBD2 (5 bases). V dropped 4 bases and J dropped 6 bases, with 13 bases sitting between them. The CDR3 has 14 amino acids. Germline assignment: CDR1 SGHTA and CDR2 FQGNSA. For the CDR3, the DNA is TGTGCCAGCAGCTCCCCGGGGTACTTAAACATTCAGTACTTC. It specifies CASSSPGYLNIQYF.

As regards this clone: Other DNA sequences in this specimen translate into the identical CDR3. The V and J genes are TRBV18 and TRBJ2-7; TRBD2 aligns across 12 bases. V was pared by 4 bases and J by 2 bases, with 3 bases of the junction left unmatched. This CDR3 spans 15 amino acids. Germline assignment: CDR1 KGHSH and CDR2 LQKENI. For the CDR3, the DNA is TGTGCCAGCTCACGACTAGCGGGAGAGACCTACGAGCAGTACTTC. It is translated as CASSRLAGETYEQYF.

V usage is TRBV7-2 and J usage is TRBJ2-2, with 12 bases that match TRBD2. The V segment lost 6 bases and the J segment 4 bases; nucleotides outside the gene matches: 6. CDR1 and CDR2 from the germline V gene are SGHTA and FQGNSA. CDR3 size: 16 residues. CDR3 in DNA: TGTGCCAGCAGGGAGACTAGCGGGGGCTCCACCGGGGAGCTGTTTTTT. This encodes CASRETSGGSTGELFF.